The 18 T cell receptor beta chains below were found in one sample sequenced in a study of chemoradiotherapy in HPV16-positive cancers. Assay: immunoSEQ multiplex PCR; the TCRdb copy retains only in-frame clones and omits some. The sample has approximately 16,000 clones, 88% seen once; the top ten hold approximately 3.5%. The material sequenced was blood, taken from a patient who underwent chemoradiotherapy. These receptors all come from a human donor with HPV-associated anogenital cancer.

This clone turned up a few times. The CDR3 protein is CASTQVRANYGYTF. In DNA, the CDR3 is TGTGCCAGCACCCAGGTCAGGGCAAACTATGGCTACACCTTC. The chain joins TRBV28 to TRBJ1-2; TRBD1 might be the D (5 bases). The CDR3 has 14 residues. The germline V gene has CDR1 MDHEN and CDR2 SYDVKM. With 7 bases removed from V and 2 bases from J, the gap between germline ends came to 14 bases.

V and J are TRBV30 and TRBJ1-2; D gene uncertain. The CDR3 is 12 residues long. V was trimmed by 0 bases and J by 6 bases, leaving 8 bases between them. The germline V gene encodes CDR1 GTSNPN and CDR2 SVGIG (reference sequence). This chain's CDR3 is CAWSVLGNGYTF. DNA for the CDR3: TGTGCCTGGAGTGTATTGGGAAATGGCTACACCTTC.

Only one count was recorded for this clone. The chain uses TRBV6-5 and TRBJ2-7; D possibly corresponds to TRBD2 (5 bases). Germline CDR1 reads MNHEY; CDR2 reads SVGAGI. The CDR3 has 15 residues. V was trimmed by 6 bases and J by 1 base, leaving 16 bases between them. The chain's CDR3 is CASSPTIKTSYEQYF. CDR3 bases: TGTGCCAGCAGCCCGACTATTAAAACATCCTACGAGCAGTACTTC.

CDR3 loop: CASSTRLSFNEQFF. The CDR3 DNA sequence: TGTGCCAGCAGCACCCGCCTTAGTTTCAATGAGCAGTTCTTC. The chain has TRBV5-4 and TRBJ2-1; D is unclear. The CDR3 contains 14 residues. CDR1 is SGHNT, CDR2 YYREEE, per germline (reference sequence). V was shortened by 4 bases and J by 6 bases, with 14 bases between the two germline ends.

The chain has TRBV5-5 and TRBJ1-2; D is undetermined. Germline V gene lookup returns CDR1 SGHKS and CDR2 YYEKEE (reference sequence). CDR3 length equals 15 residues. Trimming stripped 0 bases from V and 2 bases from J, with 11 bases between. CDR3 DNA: TGTGCCAGCAGCTTGGGTGGAACGGGAAACTATGGCTACACCTTC. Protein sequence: CASSLGGTGNYGYTF.

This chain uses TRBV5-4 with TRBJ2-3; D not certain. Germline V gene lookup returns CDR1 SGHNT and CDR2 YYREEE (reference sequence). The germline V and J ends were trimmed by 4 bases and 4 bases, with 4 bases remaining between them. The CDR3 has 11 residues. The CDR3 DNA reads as TGTGCCAGCAGCCTATCAGATACGCAGTATTTT. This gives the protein CASSLSDTQYF.

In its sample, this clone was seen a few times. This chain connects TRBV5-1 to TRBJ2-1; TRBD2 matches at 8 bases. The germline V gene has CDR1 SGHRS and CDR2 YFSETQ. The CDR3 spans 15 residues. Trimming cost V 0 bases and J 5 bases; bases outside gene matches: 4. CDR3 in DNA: TGCGCCAGCAGCTTGGTCTCGGGGGGGAACAATGAGCAGTTCTTC. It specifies CASSLVSGGNNEQFF. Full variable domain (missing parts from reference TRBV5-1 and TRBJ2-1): KAGVTQTPRYLIKTRGQQVTLSCSPISGHRSVSWYQQTPGQGLQFLFEYFSETQRNKGNFPGRFSGRQFSNSRSEMNVSTLELGDSALYLCASSLVSGGNNEQFFGPGTRLTVL.

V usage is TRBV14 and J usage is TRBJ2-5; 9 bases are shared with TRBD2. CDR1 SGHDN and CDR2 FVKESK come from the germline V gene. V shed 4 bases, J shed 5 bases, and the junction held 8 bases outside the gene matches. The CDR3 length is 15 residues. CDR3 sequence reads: CASSPGLAQGETQYF. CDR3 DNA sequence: TGTGCCAGCAGCCCGGGACTAGCTCAGGGGGAGACCCAGTACTTC.

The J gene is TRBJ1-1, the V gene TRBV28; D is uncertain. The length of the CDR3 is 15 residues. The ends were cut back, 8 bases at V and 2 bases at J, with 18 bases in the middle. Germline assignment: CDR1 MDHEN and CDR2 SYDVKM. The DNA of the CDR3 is TGTGCCAGCGTCCCTCCGTCCGGCAGCAACACTGAAGCTTTCTTT. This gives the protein CASVPPSGSNTEAFF.

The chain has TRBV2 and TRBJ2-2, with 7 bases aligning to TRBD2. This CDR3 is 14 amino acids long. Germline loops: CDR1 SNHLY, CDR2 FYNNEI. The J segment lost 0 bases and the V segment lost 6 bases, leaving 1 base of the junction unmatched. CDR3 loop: CASRGRANTGELFF. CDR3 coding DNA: TGTGCCAGCAGGGGGAGGGCGAACACCGGGGAGCTGTTTTTT.

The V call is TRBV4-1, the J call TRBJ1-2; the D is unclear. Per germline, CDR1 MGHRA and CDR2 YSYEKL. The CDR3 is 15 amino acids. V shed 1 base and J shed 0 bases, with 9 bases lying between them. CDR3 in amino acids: CASSQVGSSNYGYTF. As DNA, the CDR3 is TGCGCCAGCAGCCAAGTAGGCTCTTCTAACTATGGCTACACCTTC.

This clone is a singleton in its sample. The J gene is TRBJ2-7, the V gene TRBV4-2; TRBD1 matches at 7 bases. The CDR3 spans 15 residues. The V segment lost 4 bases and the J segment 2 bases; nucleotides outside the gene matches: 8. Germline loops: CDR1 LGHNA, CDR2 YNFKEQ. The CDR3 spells CASSLRQGDTYEQYF. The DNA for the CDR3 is TGTGCCAGCAGCCTAAGACAGGGCGACACCTACGAGCAGTACTTC.

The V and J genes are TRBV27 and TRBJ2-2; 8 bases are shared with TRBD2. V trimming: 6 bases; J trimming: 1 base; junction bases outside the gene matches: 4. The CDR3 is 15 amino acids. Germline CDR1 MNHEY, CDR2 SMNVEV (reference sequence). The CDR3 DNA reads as TGTGCCAGCAGGTCGGGAGGGCTGAACACCGGGGAGCTGTTTTTT. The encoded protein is CASRSGGLNTGELFF.

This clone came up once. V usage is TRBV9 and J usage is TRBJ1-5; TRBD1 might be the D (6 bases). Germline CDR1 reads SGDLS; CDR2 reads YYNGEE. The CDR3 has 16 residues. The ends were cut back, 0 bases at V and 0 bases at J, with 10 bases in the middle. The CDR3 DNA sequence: TGTGCCAGCAGCGTAGGTGGACAGAATAGCAATCAGCCCCAGCATTTT. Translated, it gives CASSVGGQNSNQPQHF.

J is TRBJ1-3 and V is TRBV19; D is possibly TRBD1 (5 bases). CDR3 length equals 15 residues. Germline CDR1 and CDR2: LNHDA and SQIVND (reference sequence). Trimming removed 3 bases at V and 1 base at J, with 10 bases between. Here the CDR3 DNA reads TGTGCCAGTAGTATGGGGCAGGGTTCTGGAAACACCATATATTTT. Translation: CASSMGQGSGNTIYF.

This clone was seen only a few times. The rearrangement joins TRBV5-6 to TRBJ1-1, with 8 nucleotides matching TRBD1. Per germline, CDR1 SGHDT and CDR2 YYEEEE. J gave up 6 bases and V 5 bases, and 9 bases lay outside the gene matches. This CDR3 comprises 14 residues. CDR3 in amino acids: CASSRGTGGAEAFF. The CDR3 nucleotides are TGTGCCAGCAGTCGAGGGACAGGAGGGGCTGAAGCTTTCTTT.

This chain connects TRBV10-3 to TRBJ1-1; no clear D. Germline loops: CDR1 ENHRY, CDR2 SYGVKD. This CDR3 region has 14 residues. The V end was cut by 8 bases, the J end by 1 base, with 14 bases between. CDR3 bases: TGTGCCATCGTACGACAAGGGTCGAACACTGAAGCTTTCTTT. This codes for CAIVRQGSNTEAFF.

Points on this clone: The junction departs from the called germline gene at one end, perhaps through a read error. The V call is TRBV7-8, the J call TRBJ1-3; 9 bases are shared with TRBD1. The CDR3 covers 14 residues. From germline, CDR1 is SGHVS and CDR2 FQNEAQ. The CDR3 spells CASSRTGAGNTIYF. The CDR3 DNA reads TGCGCCAGCAGCCGGACAGGGGCAGGAAACACCATATATTTT.